This T cell receptor (beta chain) originates from a study of blood T cell repertoires in COVID-19 (dated by TCRdb to about 2020). Describing the broader study: Samples from collaborators originated in the United States, Italy and Spain and spanned both the acute and convalescent phases of COVID-19. The prospective study material was composed of cDNA or gDNA derived from T cells, B-cell-depleted T cells, or PBMCs. Subjects who had been exposed to COVID-19, were actively infected with it, or had recovered from it provided the deeply sampled blood TCRbeta repertoires that made up the dataset. The repertoires were released in a freely available public database intended as a resource for research on the immune response to SARS-CoV-2. Samples came from the ongoing ImmuneRACE study (first 160 participants) plus 1,254 subjects from 6 global collaborators. The sample metadata nearly always contained a de-identified subject ID, COVID-19 status, age in years and sex. Where available, HLA class I and class II types were obtained from metadata supplied by the sample provider rather than from assay-based typing.

Study-wide conclusions, independent of this receptor: Clinical and demographic metadata were provided uncurated, with the amount varying by source and participant.

Another Seattle source contributed samples from volunteer blood donors who had recovered from COVID-19. Whole blood was collected in K2EDTA tubes by collaborating institutions according to the institutions' own protocols. For TCRbeta analysis, collaborators shipped samples as frozen whole blood, isolated PBMCs, or DNA extracted from either of those sample types. The immunoSEQ Assay, a bias-controlled multiplex PCR, was used to amplify TCRbeta CDR3 regions from genomic DNA. Concerning the study's data processing: Within the assay, amplification of reference gene primers was used to estimate how many nucleated cells each sample contained. Sequence reads were collapsed and filtered to measure the absolute abundance of every unique TCRbeta CDR3 rearrangement. For each sample, productive Simpson clonality was calculated by taking the square root of Simpson's diversity index across productive rearrangements. TCRdb provides this immuneACCESS table in a form limited to in-frame rearrangements. Some clones are lacking; in checked studies, under half of them reflect an unresolved V gene, and why the rest are absent is not known. The DNA was the basis for D and trimming; V, J and clone size are from that table. The sample yields 240,000 or so clones; more than 75% were counted once. Over 3% of the sample is in the top ten clones.

Of note for this clone: What this receptor recognizes is not known. No qualities accompany the bases; no much larger clone lies one base away.

What was sequenced was peripheral blood. The sequence was collected from a woman in her thirties who had recovered from COVID-19.

This receptor has the CDR3 CASSRWGTGSNSPLHF. The bases read TGTGCCAGCAGCCGGTGGGGCACAGGGAGTAATTCACCCCTCCACTTT. This sequence uses TRBV11-2 and TRBJ1-6, with TRBD1 tentatively as D gene (6 bases match). The CDR3, from cysteine to phenylalanine, totals 16 residues. CDR3 DNA only is kept here, 48 bases in frame from base 1. The germline V gene supplies CDR1 SGHAT and CDR2 FQNNGV. V and J lose 5 bases and 6 bases, and a span of 17 bases separates them. The full variable domain, completed from the reference TRBV11-2 and TRBJ1-6 proteins outside the CDR3, reads EAGVAQSPRYKIIEKRQSVAFWCNPISGHATLYWYQQILGQGPKLLIQFQNNGVVDDSQLPKDRFSAERLKGVDSTLKIQPAKLEDSAVYLCASSRWGTGSNSPLHFGNGTRLTVT.